This T cell receptor (beta chain) was documented in a study of blood T cells in healthy people across ages. Comments on this clonotype: Its matching antigen is unknown.

Study-level points and caveats: A conclusive naive versus antigen-experienced comparison was prevented by the unsorted PBMCs. When set beside aged donors, long-lived donors presented more naive CD4+ cells and higher diversity.

Combining a sample-barcoded 5' primer with a J-beta primer mix, a second PCR ran for about 6 to 11 cycles. TCRdb analysed the 5' RACE reads with MiXCR anew, one entry per CDR3 protein. Here the sample spans around 650,000 distinct CDR3 sequences, around two fifths being singletons. The germline V gene encodes CDR1 LNHNV and CDR2 YYDKDF (reference sequence). The CDR3 is 15 residues long. Trimming left V 0 bases short and J 5 bases short, with 12 bases between. Input material: blood. The source is a man older than 75 in good health. The rearrangement links TRBV15 to TRBJ2-3; D perhaps matches TRBD2 (6 bases). The CDR3 DNA reads TGTGCCACCAGCAGAGAACTGGCGGGGAAAGATACGCAGTATTTT. It codes for CATSRELAGKDTQYF.